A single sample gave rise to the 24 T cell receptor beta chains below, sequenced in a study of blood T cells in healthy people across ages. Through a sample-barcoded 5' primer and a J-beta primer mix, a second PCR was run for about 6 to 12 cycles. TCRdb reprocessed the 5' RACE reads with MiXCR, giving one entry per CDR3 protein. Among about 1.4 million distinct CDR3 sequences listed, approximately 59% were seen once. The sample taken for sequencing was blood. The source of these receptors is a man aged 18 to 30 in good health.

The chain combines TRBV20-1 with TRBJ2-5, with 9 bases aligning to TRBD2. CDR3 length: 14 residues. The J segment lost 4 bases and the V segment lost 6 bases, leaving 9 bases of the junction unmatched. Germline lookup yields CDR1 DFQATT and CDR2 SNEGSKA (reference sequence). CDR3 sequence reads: CSAPAGGLVETQYF. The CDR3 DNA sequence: TGCAGTGCCCCGGCGGGGGGGCTGGTAGAGACCCAGTACTTC.

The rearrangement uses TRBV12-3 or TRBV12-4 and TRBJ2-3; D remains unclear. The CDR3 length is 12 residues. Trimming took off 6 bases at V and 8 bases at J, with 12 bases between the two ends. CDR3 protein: CASSPRVGTQYF. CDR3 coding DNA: TGTGCCAGCAGCCCGAGAGTCGGTACGCAGTATTTT.

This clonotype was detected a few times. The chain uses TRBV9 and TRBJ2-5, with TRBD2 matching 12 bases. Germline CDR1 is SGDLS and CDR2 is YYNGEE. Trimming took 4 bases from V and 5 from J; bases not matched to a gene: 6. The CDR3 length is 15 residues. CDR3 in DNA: TGTGCCAGCAGCCAGACTAGCGGGAGAGATGAGACCCAGTACTTC. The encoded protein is CASSQTSGRDETQYF.

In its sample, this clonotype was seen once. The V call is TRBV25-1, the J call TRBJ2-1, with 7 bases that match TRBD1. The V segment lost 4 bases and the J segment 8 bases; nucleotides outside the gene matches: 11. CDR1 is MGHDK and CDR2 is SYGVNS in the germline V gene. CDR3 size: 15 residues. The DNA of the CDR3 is TGTGCCAGCAGTGGTTCAGGGGGTAGTGCAGATGAGCAGTTCTTC. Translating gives CASSGSGGSADEQFF.

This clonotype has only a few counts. The CDR3 DNA follows: TGTGCCAGCAGTTACGAGAGATCGCAGTATTTT. This gives the protein CASSYERSQYF. The chain recombines TRBV6-6 with TRBJ2-3; D is uncertain. The CDR3 is made up of 11 amino acids. V was cut by 2 bases and J by 10 bases, with 7 bases left in between. Germline values: CDR1 MNHNY, CDR2 SVGAGI (reference sequence).

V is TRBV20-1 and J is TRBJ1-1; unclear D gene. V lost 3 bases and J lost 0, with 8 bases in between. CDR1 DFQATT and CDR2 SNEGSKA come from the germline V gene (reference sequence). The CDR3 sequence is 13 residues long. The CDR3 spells CSARNPVNTEAFF. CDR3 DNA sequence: TGCAGTGCTAGGAACCCAGTGAACACTGAAGCTTTCTTT.

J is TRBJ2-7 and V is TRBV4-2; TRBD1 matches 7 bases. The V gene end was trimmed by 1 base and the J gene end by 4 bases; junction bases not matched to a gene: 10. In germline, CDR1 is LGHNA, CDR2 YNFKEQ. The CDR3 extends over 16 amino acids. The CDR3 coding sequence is TGTGCCAGCAGCCAAGGAGGGGGCAATAGGGGATACGAGCAGTACTTC. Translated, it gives CASSQGGGNRGYEQYF.

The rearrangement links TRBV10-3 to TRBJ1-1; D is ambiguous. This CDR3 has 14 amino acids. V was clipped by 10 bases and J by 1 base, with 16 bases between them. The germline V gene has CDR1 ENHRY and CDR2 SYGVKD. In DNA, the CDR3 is TGTGCCACTACCTCGCGCTCTCCGAACACTGAAGCTTTCTTT. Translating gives CATTSRSPNTEAFF.

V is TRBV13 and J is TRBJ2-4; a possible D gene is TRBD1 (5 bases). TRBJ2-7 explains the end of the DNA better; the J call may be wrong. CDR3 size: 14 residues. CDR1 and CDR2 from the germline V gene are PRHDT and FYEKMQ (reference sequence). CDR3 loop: CASSLAGPGYEQYF. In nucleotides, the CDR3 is TGTGCCAGCAGCTTAGCAGGGCCTGGCTACGAGCAGTACTTC.

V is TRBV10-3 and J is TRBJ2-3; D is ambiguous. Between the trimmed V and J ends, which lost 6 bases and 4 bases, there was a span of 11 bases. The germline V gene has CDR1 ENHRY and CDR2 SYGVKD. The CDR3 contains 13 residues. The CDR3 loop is CAIRKRWADTQYF. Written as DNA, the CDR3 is TGTGCCATCAGGAAGAGGTGGGCAGATACGCAGTATTTT.

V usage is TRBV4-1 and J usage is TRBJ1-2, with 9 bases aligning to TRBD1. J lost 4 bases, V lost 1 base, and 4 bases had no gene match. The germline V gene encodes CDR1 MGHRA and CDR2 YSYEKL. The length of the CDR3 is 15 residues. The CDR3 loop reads CASSQVGQGGYGYTF. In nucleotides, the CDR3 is TGCGCCAGCAGCCAAGTGGGACAGGGCGGCTATGGCTACACCTTC.

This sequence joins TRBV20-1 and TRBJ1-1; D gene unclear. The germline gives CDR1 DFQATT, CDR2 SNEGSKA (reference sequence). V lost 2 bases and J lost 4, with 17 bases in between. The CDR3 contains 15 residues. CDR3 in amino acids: CSARNQLRGSTEAFF. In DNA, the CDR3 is TGCAGTGCTAGAAACCAGTTACGGGGTAGCACTGAAGCTTTCTTT.

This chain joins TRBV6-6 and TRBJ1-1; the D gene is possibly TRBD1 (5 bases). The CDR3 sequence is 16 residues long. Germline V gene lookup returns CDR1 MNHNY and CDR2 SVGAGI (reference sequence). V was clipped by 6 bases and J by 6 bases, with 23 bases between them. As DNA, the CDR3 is TGTGCCAGCAGGAGGGGCAGGGAAGGGTCTAGGCCTGAAGCTTTCTTT. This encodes CASRRGREGSRPEAFF.

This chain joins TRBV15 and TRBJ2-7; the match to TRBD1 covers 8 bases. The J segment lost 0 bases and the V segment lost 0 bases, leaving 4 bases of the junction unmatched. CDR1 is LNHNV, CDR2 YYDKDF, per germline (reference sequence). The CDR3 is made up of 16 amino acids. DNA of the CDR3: TGTGCCACCAGCAGAGACCCAACAGGGGGCTCCTACGAGCAGTACTTC. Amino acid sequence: CATSRDPTGGSYEQYF.

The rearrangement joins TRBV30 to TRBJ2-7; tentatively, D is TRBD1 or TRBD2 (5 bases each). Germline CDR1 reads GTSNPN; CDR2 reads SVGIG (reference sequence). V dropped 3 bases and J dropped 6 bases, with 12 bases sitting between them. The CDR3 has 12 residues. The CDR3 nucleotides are TGTGCCTGGAGCATCGTGGGGGTCGAGCAGTACTTC. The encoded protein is CAWSIVGVEQYF.

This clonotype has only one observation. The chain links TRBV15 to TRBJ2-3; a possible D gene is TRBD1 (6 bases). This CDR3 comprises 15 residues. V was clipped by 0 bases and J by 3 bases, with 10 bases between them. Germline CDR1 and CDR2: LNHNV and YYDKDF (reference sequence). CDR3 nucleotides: TGTGCCACCAGCAGAGATCGCAGGGGTACAGATACGCAGTATTTT. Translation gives CATSRDRRGTDTQYF.

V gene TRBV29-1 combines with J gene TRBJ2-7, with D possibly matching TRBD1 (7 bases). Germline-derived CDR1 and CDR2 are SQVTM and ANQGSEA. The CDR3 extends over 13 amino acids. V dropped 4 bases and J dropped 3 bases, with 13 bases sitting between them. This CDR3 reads CSVVEGANYEQYF. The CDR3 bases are TGCAGCGTTGTGGAGGGGGCGAACTACGAGCAGTACTTC.

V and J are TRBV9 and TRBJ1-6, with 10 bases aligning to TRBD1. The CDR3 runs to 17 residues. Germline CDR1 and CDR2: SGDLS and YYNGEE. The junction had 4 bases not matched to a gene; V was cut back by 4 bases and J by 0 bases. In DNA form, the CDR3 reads TGTGCCAGCAGCAAGACAGGGGGCGGCTCCTATAATTCACCCCTCCACTTT. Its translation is CASSKTGGGSYNSPLHF. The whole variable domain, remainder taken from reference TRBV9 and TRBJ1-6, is DSGVTQTPKHLITATGQRVTLRCSPRSGDLSVYWYQQSLDQGLQFLIQYYNGEERAKGNILERFSAQQFPDLHSELNLSSLELGDSALYFCASSKTGGGSYNSPLHFGNGTRLTVT.

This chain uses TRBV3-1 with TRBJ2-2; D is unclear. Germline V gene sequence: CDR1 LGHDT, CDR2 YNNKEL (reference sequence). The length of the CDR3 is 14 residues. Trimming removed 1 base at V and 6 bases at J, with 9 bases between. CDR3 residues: CASSQADFPGELFF. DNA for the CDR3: TGTGCCAGCAGCCAAGCGGATTTCCCCGGGGAGCTGTTTTTT.

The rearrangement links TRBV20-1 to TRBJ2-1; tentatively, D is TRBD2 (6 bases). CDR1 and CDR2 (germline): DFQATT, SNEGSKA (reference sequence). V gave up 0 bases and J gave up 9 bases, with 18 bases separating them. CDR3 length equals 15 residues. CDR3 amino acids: CSARDLRDFGGEQFF. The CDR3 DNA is TGCAGTGCTAGAGATCTGCGGGACTTCGGGGGTGAGCAGTTCTTC.

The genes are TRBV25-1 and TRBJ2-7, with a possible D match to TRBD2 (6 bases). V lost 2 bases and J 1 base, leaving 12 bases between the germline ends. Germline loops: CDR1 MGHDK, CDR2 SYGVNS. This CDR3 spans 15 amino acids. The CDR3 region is CASSEGGGFSYEQYF. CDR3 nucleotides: TGTGCCAGCAGTGAAGGAGGAGGGTTTTCCTACGAGCAGTACTTC.

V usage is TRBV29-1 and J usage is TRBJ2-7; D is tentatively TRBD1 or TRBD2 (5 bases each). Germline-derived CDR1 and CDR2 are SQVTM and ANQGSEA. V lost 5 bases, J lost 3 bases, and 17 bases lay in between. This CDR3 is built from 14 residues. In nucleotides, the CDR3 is TGCAGCGTTATACCCGGGACCGGAGGCTACGAGCAGTACTTC. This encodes CSVIPGTGGYEQYF.

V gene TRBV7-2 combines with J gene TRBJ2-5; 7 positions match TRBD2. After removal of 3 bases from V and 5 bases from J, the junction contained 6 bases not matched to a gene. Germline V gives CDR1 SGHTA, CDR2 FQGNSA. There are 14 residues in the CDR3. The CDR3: CASSFGTIRETQYF. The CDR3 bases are TGTGCCAGCAGCTTCGGGACTATCAGGGAGACCCAGTACTTC.

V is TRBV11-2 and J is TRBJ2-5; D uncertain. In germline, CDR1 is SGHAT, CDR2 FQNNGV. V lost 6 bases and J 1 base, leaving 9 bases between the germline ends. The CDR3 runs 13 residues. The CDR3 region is CASRAPGQETQYF. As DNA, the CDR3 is TGTGCCAGCAGAGCCCCGGGCCAAGAGACCCAGTACTTC.